This T cell receptor (beta chain) was documented in a study of T-cell memory formation after mild COVID-19 (TCRdb year 2021). Broadly, across the study: Most TCR sequence clusters were specific to one of the two donors. In two donors, T-cell clones that expanded and contracted after mild COVID-19 were followed by sequencing TCRalpha and TCRbeta repertoires longitudinally. Two young, previously healthy adult volunteers made up the cohort, one male and one female. Summary of the overall study and its limitations: Clones that contracted from day 15 to 85 showed balanced CD4/CD8 phenotypes, whereas a second wave of clones that expanded from day 15 to 37 leaned towards CD4+. The detection of some responding clones in pre-infection memory suggests that pre-existing cross-reactive memory T cells joined the SARS-CoV-2 response. The second-wave clones that peaked on day 37 were not confirmed to be SARS-CoV-2 specific. The study covered only a couple of mild cases, and larger cohorts including severe cases with pre-infection samples were considered necessary. Contracting CD4+ clones turned up mainly in the CM and EM memory subsets, whereas EMRA was where CD8+ clones were enriched.

Sequenced using an Illumina NovaSeq 6000. TCRalpha and TCRbeta cDNA libraries were constructed by 5'RACE with constant-segment primers, with sample barcodes and unique molecular identifiers being introduced. Trizol reagent was used to extract RNA from every sample. Libraries were amplified in two PCR steps, with a second sample barcode and Illumina TruSeq adapters added in the second step. The libraries were sequenced on an Illumina NovaSeq using 2 x 150 bp paired-end reads. The source study handled its data this way. With migec v1.2.7, reads were demultiplexed and then collapsed into UMI-guided consensus sequences. Using mixcr v2.1.11, the UMI consensuses were aligned to TRA and TRB V and J templates and assembled into clonotypes. A clonotype was counted as expanded or contracted only if both edgeR and NoisET called the change significant, with noise models trained on biological replicates. edgeR calls used a false discovery rate-adjusted p below 0.01 and a log2 fold-change threshold of 1. As an exploratory analysis of dynamics, PCA with hierarchical clustering was applied to max-normalized trajectories of the 1000 most abundant clonotypes. The CD4 or CD8 phenotype of responding clones was assigned using the separately sequenced CD4+ and CD8+ repertoires. TCRdb reprocessed the public reads (quality trimming at Q25 with fastp, clone calling with MiXCR) and kept in-frame beta chains. Each CDR3 protein gets just one entry, which takes the most common genes and DNA from the rows behind it. These V and J calls originate from TCRdb's pipeline instead of the authors' own analysis. Counted in this sample were a few hundred thousand distinct CDR3 sequences; 13% to 15% of them appeared once. Roughly a fifth of the sample is in the top ten clones.

PBMCs were isolated by Ficoll-Paque density gradient centrifugation. For this clonotype: This receptor's antigen is unknown. Qualities for individual bases were not recorded, and no much larger clone is one base off.

Sequenced: PBMCs or a T cell subset sorted from them (not recorded which). The source is a man aged 18 to 30 who had mild COVID-19 (a few samples of this study predate the infection). The sample titles of this study are shuffled in the database, so cell type and time point are left out; the donor was told from shared clones.

The nucleotide sequence is TGTGCCAGCAGTTCACAAGCGGGGGGGAGCACAGATACGCAGTATTTT. Its protein reads: CASSSQAGGSTDTQYF. Recombination linked TRBV28 to TRBJ2-3, with TRBD2 matching 10 junction bases. Looking up the germline V gene yields CDR1 MDHEN and CDR2 SYDVKM. The CDR3, cysteine through phenylalanine, is 16 amino acids long. The read is trimmed to its CDR3 DNA, 48 bases read in frame from base 1. The junction shows trimming of 4 bases on V and 0 bases on J, and the gene matches do not reach 4 bases of it.